This entry concerns a single T cell receptor beta chain. No antigen is known for it. Base-call qualities are not available, and no considerably larger clone is one nucleotide away. A second Seattle source provided samples from volunteer blood donors who had recovered from COVID-19. Collaborating institutions collected whole blood in K2EDTA tubes following their own protocols. For TCRbeta analysis, collaborators shipped samples as frozen whole blood, isolated PBMCs, or DNA extracted from either of those sample types. TCRbeta CDR3 regions were amplified from genomic DNA by means of the immunoSEQ Assay, a bias-controlled multiplex PCR. The original pipeline was this. The number of nucleated cells in each sample was estimated by amplification of reference gene primers within the assay. Sequence reads were collapsed and filtered to measure the absolute abundance of every unique TCRbeta CDR3 rearrangement. For each sample, productive Simpson clonality was calculated by taking the square root of Simpson's diversity index across productive rearrangements. The table was pulled from immuneACCESS by TCRdb, which kept in-frame rearrangements only. Such tables lose some clones; where checked, under half of the loss comes from unresolved V genes, and the rest has no known cause. V and J calls and clone size are as listed in that table; D and trimming were resolved from the DNA. A total of about 160,000 clones appear in this sample, about 91% of them only once. The ten largest clones represent 3% to 4% of the sample.

The CDR3 runs 16 amino acids, cysteine and phenylalanine included. Just CDR3 DNA is preserved here, 48 bases in frame from base 1. CDR1 and CDR2, per the germline V gene, are KGHSH and LQKENI. The junction shows trimming of 5 bases on V and 4 bases on J, and the gene matches do not reach 6 bases of it. The sample is drawn from a study of blood T cell repertoires in COVID-19 (TCRdb year 2020). Some background on the complete study: Collaborator samples came from the United States, Italy and Spain and covered acute and convalescent phases of COVID-19. The prospective study material was composed of cDNA or gDNA derived from T cells, B-cell-depleted T cells, or PBMCs. Deeply sampled blood TCRbeta repertoires from subjects exposed to, actively infected with, or recovered from COVID-19 were included in the dataset. The repertoires were released in a freely available public database meant as a resource for research on the immune response to SARS-CoV-2. Samples were obtained from the ongoing ImmuneRACE study (first 160 participants) and from 1,254 subjects provided by 6 global collaborators. Sample metadata almost always included a de-identified subject ID, COVID-19 status, age in years and sex. Where HLA class I and class II types were available, the types were taken from metadata supplied by the sample provider, not from assay-based typing.

Overall study results and their limits: How much clinical and demographic metadata was included differed by source and by participant, and the metadata was provided uncurated.

The chain uses TRBV18 and TRBJ2-1; TRBD2 aligns with 12 central bases. The clonotype originates from a woman aged 60-75 years who had recovered from COVID-19. The sequenced material came from peripheral blood. The CDR3 protein is CASSTPGLAGYNEQFF. The base sequence is TGTGCCAGCTCAACCCCGGGACTAGCGGGTTACAATGAGCAGTTCTTC.